This T cell receptor beta chain was sequenced for a study of CD8+CD57+ T cells in acquired aplastic anemia. This CDR3 has 13 amino acids. V was shortened by 1 base and J by 4 bases, with 6 bases between the two germline ends. The study, taken as a whole, reports: Overlap between patients and controls comprised roughly 28 CD8+ CDR3 sequences. Patients and controls had CD8+ Simpson's diversity values that were not significantly distinct.

Genomic DNA provided the template from which TCR beta VDJ and CDR3 profiles were obtained. TCRdb analysed the reads with MiXCR anew, one entry per CDR3 protein. Here the sample spans hundreds of thousands of distinct CDR3 sequences, 55% to 75% being singletons. Concerning this clonotype: The antigen is not known.

The sequence was obtained from a human donor in good health, serving as a control. The chain joins TRBV12-3 or TRBV12-4 to TRBJ2-3; D not certain. The specimen was sorted CD4+, CD8+, or CD8+CD57+ T cells (not recorded which) from PBMCs. The CDR3 protein is CASSLGVADTQYF. CDR3 DNA sequence: TGTGCCAGCAGTTTAGGGGTGGCAGATACGCAGTATTTT.